This is a list of T cell receptor beta chains from one sample in a study of graft-versus-host responses after intestinal transplantation. TCRdb's table, derived via immunoSEQ multiplex PCR, lists solely in-frame clones and lacks some. The sample consists of about 100,000 clones, more than 85% of them appearing once. Their antigens remain unidentified. The sequencing used unstimulated CD4+ T cells sorted from spleen or lymph node cells, collected before transplant. The receptors were sampled from a human donor who was the organ donor for an intestinal transplant. CDR3s include the opening cysteine and the closing phenylalanine or tryptophan. A D gene is named only where the DNA matches it firmly. Size values are once, few and many counts, or a class for expanded clones, and some rows have none.

CDR3nt	CDR3aa	d_gene	j_gene	abundance	v_gene
TGTGCCAGCAGCTGGAGGGTAGGAACCGGCTCTGGGGCCAACGTCCTGACTTTC	CASSWRVGTGSGANVLTF	.	TRBJ2-6	.	TRBV7-2
TGTGCCAGCAGACTCACAGCGGGGGGGCCGAGTACGCAGTATTTT	CASRLTAGGPSTQYF	TRBD2	TRBJ2-3	.	TRBV6-1
TGCGCCAGCAGCCCACGATCGACTGGGGCTGGAAACACCATATATTTT	CASSPRSTGAGNTIYF	.	TRBJ1-3	.	TRBV4-1
TGCGCCATCCTCGTTCCGACAGGGGACTCCGAGCAGTACTTC	CAILVPTGDSEQYF	TRBD1	TRBJ2-7	once	TRBV10-2
TGTGCCAGCAGTGAAGGTAACAGGGCGAATCAGCCCCAGCATTTT	CASSEGNRANQPQHF	.	TRBJ1-5	.	TRBV6-1
TGTGCCAGCTCACCTCAGGAGACTAAGAATGAAAAACTGTTTTTT	CASSPQETKNEKLFF	.	TRBJ1-4	.	TRBV18
TGTGCCTGGAGTACTGCGTCCACCATATATTTT	CAWSTASTIYF	.	TRBJ1-3	.	TRBV30
TGTGCCAGCAGCTCCTCGGGGGGTAGCCTCCCGGGTACGCAGTATTTT	CASSSSGGSLPGTQYF	TRBD2	TRBJ2-3	once	TRBV7-6
TGCGCCAGCAGCTTTTCCGCCTATGGGGACACTGAAGCTTTCTTT	CASSFSAYGDTEAFF	.	TRBJ1-1	.	TRBV5-1
TGCGCCAGCATCCAGTACCCCGGACTAGTGGGGGGACAGACCCAGTACTTC	CASIQYPGLVGGQTQYF	TRBD2	TRBJ2-5	.	TRBV5-1
TGTGCCAGCAGTTTCCGGGACTATTCCTACGAGCAGTACTTC	CASSFRDYSYEQYF	TRBD2	TRBJ2-7	.	TRBV28
TGTGCCAGTAGTCTCCGGGACAAACATAATTCACCCCTCCACTTT	CASSLRDKHNSPLHF	.	TRBJ1-6	.	TRBV19
TGCGCCAGCAGCTTAGGATCAGGTTGGTCTCTTGGCTACACCTTC	CASSLGSGWSLGYTF	.	TRBJ1-2	.	TRBV5-1
TGTGCCAGAAGCTTGGCGGGACTAGCGGGGGAAGAGACCCAGTACTTC	CARSLAGLAGEETQYF	TRBD2	TRBJ2-5	.	TRBV5-3
TGCGCCAGCAGCTTGGAAGGGTTCTCCTACGAGCAGTACTTC	CASSLEGFSYEQYF	.	TRBJ2-7	.	TRBV5-1
TGTGCCAGCAGTTACGCCCTAGCGGGGGGCGCCGGGGAGCTGTTTTTT	CASSYALAGGAGELFF	TRBD2	TRBJ2-2	.	TRBV6-5
TGTGCCAGCAGAACCGGGACAGGGTTCTCCTATAATTCACCCCTCCACTTT	CASRTGTGFSYNSPLHF	TRBD1	TRBJ1-6	.	TRBV28
TGTGCCAGTGTGGTTGGGGGTTACACCGGGGAGCTGTTTTTT	CASVVGGYTGELFF	.	TRBJ2-2	.	TRBV19
TGTGCCAGCAGTTTGCTGGGATTTAACACTGAAGCTTTCTTT	CASSLLGFNTEAFF	.	TRBJ1-1	.	TRBV27
TGTGCCAGTAGTTTAAATTCGGTACCTGGAAACACCATATATTTT	CASSLNSVPGNTIYF	.	TRBJ1-3	once	TRBV19
TGTGCCAGCAGGAACAGGGGGGTAGATTCACCCCTCCACTTT	CASRNRGVDSPLHF	TRBD1	TRBJ1-6	.	TRBV28
TGTGCCATCAGTGCAGGGAAAGGGACTGAAGCTTTCTTT	CAISAGKGTEAFF	.	TRBJ1-1	.	TRBV10-3
TGTGCCAGCTCACCAGTAGGGGGGTTGGGTTCACCCCTCCACTTT	CASSPVGGLGSPLHF	.	TRBJ1-6	.	TRBV18
TGCGCCAGCAGCCAAGTCCCGTCGCTGCGCTCCTATAATTCACCCCTCCACTTT	CASSQVPSLRSYNSPLHF	.	TRBJ1-6	.	TRBV4-1
TGTGCCAGCAGTGGGACAGGGGGCTCCTACGAGCAGTACTTC	CASSGTGGSYEQYF	TRBD1	TRBJ2-7	.	TRBV2
TGTGCCAGCAGCCGACTAGCGGGGTCCGCCTACGAGCAGTACTTC	CASSRLAGSAYEQYF	TRBD2	TRBJ2-7	.	TRBV11-1
TGTGCCAGCAGTGAGCACGGACTAGCGGACGGGTACACAGATACGCAGTATTTT	CASSEHGLADGYTDTQYF	TRBD2	TRBJ2-3	.	TRBV6-4
TGCGCCAGCAGCCAAGCAGGGGCCCCTTGGACCCAGTACTTC	CASSQAGAPWTQYF	.	TRBJ2-5	.	TRBV4-1
TGTGCCAGCAGCTTAGGGACCAGTCCCTACAATGAGCAGTTCTTC	CASSLGTSPYNEQFF	.	TRBJ2-1	.	TRBV7-3
TGTGCCAGCAGCCATTCGGACAGTATTAACTATGGCTACACCTTC	CASSHSDSINYGYTF	.	TRBJ1-2	.	TRBV7-9
TGTGCCAGTAGTAAAAGGGACGACAGGTCTTTCAGGGGTGGCAATCAGCCCCAGCATTTT	CASSKRDDRSFRGGNQPQHF	.	TRBJ1-5	.	TRBV19
TGCGCCAGCAGCTTGGCCCTGGCACCTTCCTACGAGCAGTACTTC	CASSLALAPSYEQYF	.	TRBJ2-7	.	TRBV5-1
TGTGCCAGCCCCCCGCCGGGCGGTGTGTGGAATCAGCCCCAGCATTTT	CASPPPGGVWNQPQHF	.	TRBJ1-5	once	TRBV28
TGTGCCAGCAGTGAAAAGGGCTCCTATGGCTACACCTTC	CASSEKGSYGYTF	.	TRBJ1-2	.	TRBV6-1
TGTGCCAGCAGTTCTCCCCCGGGACTAGCGGAGCAGTTCTTC	CASSSPPGLAEQFF	TRBD2	TRBJ2-1	.	TRBV28
TGTGCCAGTAGTGGTGGACTAGCGGGGGCCCACAATGAGCAGTTCTTC	CASSGGLAGAHNEQFF	TRBD2	TRBJ2-1	.	TRBV19
TGTGCCAGCAGAACAGGAAAAGTCCTTACAGATACGCAGTATTTT	CASRTGKVLTDTQYF	.	TRBJ2-3	.	TRBV6-5
TGTGCCAGCAGCTTCGTCCGGGGGCTCACCATATATTTT	CASSFVRGLTIYF	.	TRBJ1-3	few	TRBV5-6
TGCGCCAGTCAGACGAGCGGACAGCCGATACCTTACGAGCAGTACTTC	CASQTSGQPIPYEQYF	.	TRBJ2-7	.	TRBV10-1
TGCGCCAGCAGTGTAACTAGCGGCCCCAGAAGCTCCTACAATGAGCAGTTCTTC	CASSVTSGPRSSYNEQFF	TRBD2	TRBJ2-1	.	TRBV10-1
TGTGCCAGCAGCTTGTATCGAGGGGAGGCCAATCAGCCCCAGCATTTT	CASSLYRGEANQPQHF	.	TRBJ1-5	.	TRBV5-6
TGTGCCAGCAGTAACCGACAGGGGGTCACAGATACGCAGTATTTT	CASSNRQGVTDTQYF	TRBD1	TRBJ2-3	.	TRBV27
TGCGCCAGCAGCCAAGATCCCCCGGGGGGGGCCTACGAGCAGTACTTC	CASSQDPPGGAYEQYF	TRBD2	TRBJ2-7	.	TRBV4-1
TGCGCCAGCGGCGGGGGGGGGACCTACGAGCAGTACTTC	CASGGGGTYEQYF	TRBD2	TRBJ2-7	.	TRBV5-1
TGTGCCTACTCTACAGGTTATTATGGCTACACCTTC	CAYSTGYYGYTF	.	TRBJ1-2	.	TRBV10-3
TGTGCCAGCAGTTTCTGGGGTGGGATTAATGAAAAACTGTTTTTT	CASSFWGGINEKLFF	.	TRBJ1-4	.	TRBV27
TGTGCCAGCAGCTTGACTAGCGGGGGGCCCTACGAGCAGTACTTC	CASSLTSGGPYEQYF	TRBD2	TRBJ2-7	.	TRBV5-6
TGTGCCAGCAGCTTAGGGCAGGGAACCGGGGAGCTGTTTTTT	CASSLGQGTGELFF	.	TRBJ2-2	.	TRBV7-3
TGTGCCAGCAGCCCGGGGGCGGGGGGTACATACGAGCAGTACTTC	CASSPGAGGTYEQYF	TRBD2	TRBJ2-7	.	TRBV6-5
TGTGCCAGCAGCTTAGGGTCTAGCGGGGCCACAGATACGCAGTATTTT	CASSLGSSGATDTQYF	TRBD2	TRBJ2-3	.	TRBV7-2
TGTGCCATCAGTGAGGGGGACAGGGACGGGCATGGCTACACCTTC	CAISEGDRDGHGYTF	TRBD1	TRBJ1-2	once	TRBV10-3
TGTGCCAGCAGCTTAGATCGAGGGACAGCGCCGGTTGTGTTCTTC	CASSLDRGTAPVVFF	TRBD1	TRBJ2-1	.	TRBV11-3
TGCGCCAGCAGTGTCCGGGGGGGAGGGGCAGCCTACAATGAGCAGTTCTTC	CASSVRGGGAAYNEQFF	TRBD2	TRBJ2-1	few	TRBV4-1
TGTGCCAGCACCTCCCACGGGGAGTCTAACTATGGCTACACCTTC	CASTSHGESNYGYTF	.	TRBJ1-2	.	TRBV6-6
TGCGCCAGCCAAAATTTTCAGGGCAGGAATGAGCAGTTCTTC	CASQNFQGRNEQFF	.	TRBJ2-1	few	TRBV5-1